This TCR beta chain was recovered during a study of cytomegalovirus exposure and HLA in healthy donors. Study results and caveats: Analysis performed later found about 18,000 TCR beta sequences associated with HLA alleles at 0.05 false discovery rate.

PCR primers comprised 60 Vbeta and 13 Jbeta primers. Using immunoSEQ multiplex PCR, the repertoire was profiled, and TCRdb retains in-frame clones only, with some absent. The profile covers 95,000 to 150,000 clones, with 15% appearing a single time and roughly 2% taken by the ten largest. For this clone: What it binds is unknown.

Per germline, CDR1 LNHDA and CDR2 SQIVND (reference sequence). Trimming took off 6 bases at V and 0 bases at J, with 12 bases between the two ends. This CDR3 comprises 15 residues. The sequence derives from a woman between 18 and 29 years old in good health and CMV-seronegative. Source material: PBMCs. The chain is built from TRBV19 and TRBJ1-5; tentatively, D is TRBD1 (6 bases). This chain's CDR3 is CASREDSYSNQPQHF. The DNA for the CDR3 is TGTGCCAGTAGGGAGGACAGCTATAGCAATCAGCCCCAGCATTTT.